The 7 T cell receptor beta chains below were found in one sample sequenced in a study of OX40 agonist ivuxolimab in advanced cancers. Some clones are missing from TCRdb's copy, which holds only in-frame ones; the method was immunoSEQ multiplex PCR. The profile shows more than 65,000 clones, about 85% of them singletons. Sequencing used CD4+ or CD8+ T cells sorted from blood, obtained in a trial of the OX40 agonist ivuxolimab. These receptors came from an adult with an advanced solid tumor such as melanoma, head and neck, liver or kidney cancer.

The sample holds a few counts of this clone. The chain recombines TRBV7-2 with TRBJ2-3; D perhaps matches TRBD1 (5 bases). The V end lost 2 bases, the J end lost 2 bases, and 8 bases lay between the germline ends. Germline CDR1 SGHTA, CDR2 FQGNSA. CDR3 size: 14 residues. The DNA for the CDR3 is TGTGCCAGCAGCTTAAGACAGCCCACAGATACGCAGTATTTT. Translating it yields CASSLRQPTDTQYF. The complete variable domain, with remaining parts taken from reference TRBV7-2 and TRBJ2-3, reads GAGVSQSPSNKVTEKGKDVELRCDPISGHTALYWYRQSLGQGLEFLIYFQGNSAPDKSGLPSDRFSAERTGGSVSTLTIQRTQQEDSAVYLCASSLRQPTDTQYFGPGTRLTVL.

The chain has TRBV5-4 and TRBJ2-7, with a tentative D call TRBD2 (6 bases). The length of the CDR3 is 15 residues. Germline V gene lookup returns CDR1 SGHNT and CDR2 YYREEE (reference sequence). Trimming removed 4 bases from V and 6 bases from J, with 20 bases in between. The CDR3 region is CASSPGLPKGSEQYF. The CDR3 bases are TGTGCCAGCAGCCCGGGACTTCCCAAAGGGTCCGAGCAGTACTTC.

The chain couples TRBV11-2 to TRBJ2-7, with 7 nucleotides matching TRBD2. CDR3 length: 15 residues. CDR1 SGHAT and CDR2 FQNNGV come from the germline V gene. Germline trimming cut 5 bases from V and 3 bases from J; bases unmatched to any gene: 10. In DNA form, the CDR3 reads TGTGCCAGCAGCCCATCCCTGGCGGGGGACTACGAGCAGTACTTC. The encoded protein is CASSPSLAGDYEQYF.

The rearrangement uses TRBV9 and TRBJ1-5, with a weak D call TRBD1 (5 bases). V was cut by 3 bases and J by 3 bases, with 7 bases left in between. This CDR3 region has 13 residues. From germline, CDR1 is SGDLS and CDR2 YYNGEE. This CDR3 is CASSEGPNQPQHF. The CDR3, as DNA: TGTGCCAGCAGCGAGGGGCCCAATCAGCCCCAGCATTTT.

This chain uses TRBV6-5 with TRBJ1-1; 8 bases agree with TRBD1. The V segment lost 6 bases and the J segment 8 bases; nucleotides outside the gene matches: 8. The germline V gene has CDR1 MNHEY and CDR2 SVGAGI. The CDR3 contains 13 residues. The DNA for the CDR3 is TGTGCCAGCAGAGCCGGACAGGGCTTCGAAGCTTTCTTT. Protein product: CASRAGQGFEAFF.

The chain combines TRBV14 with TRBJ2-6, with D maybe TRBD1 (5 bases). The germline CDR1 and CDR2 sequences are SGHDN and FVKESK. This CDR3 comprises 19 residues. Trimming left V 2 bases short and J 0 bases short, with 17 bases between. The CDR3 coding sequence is TGTGCCAGCAGCCAAAACCCCTGGGGCAGGGACTCTGGGGCCAACGTCCTGACTTTC. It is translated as CASSQNPWGRDSGANVLTF.

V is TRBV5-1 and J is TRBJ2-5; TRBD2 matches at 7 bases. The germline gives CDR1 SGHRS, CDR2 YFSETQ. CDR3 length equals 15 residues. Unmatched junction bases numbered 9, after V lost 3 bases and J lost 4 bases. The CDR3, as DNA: TGCGCCAGCAGCTCCCACCAGGCGGGAGCAGAGACCCAGTACTTC. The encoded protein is CASSSHQAGAETQYF. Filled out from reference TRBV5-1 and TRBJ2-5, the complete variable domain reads KAGVTQTPRYLIKTRGQQVTLSCSPISGHRSVSWYQQTPGQGLQFLFEYFSETQRNKGNFPGRFSGRQFSNSRSEMNVSTLELGDSALYLCASSSHQAGAETQYFGPGTRLLVL.